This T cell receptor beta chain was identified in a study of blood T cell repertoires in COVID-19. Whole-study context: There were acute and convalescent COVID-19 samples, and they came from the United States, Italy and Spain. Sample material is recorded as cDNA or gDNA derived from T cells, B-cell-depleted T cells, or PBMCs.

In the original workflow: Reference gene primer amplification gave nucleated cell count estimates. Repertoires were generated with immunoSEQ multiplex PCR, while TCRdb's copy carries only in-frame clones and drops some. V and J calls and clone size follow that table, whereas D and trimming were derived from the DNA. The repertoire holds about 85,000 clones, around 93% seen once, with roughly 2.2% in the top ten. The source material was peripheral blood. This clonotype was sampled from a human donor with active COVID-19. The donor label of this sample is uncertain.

In DNA form, the CDR3 reads TGTGCCAGTAGCCCCGACAGTGCCTTAACTGAAGCTTTCTTT. It translates to CASSPDSALTEAFF. The chain has TRBV19 and TRBJ1-1; D is possibly TRBD1 (5 bases). Germline V gene sequence: CDR1 LNHDA, CDR2 SQIVND (reference sequence). Between the trimmed V and J ends, which lost 6 bases and 5 bases, there was a span of 16 bases. CDR3 size: 14 residues.